What follows are 9 T cell receptor beta chains derived from one specimen sequenced in a study of blood T cell repertoires in COVID-19 (dated by TCRdb to about 2020). Receptors were amplified or captured by the immunoSEQ multiplex PCR assay. Imported from immuneACCESS, the table was reduced by TCRdb to in-frame sequences with V and J called. These copies leave out some clones; in studies compared against another copy, an unresolved V gene accounts for under half, and the cause of the remainder is not known. In this sample the table shows 200,000 to 250,000 clones, about 91% of which occur a single time. The ten largest clones add up to over 12% of the sample. Sequenced sample: PBMCs or T cells enriched from blood (not recorded which). The receptors shown here come from a woman between 50 and 59 years old with acute COVID-19.

The chain couples TRBV2 to TRBJ2-1; perhaps TRBD1 as D (6 bases). The germline V and J ends were trimmed by 8 bases and 5 bases, with 16 bases remaining between them. CDR1 is SNHLY and CDR2 is FYNNEI in the germline V gene. The CDR3 runs to 14 residues. The CDR3 DNA reads TGTGCCAGCGGGGACACGCAGGGAAACAATGAGCAGTTCTTC. Its protein is CASGDTQGNNEQFF.

This clone has only a few counts. The J gene is TRBJ2-1, the V gene TRBV11-3, with a tentative D call TRBD2 (6 bases). V was cut by 2 bases and J by 0 bases, with 8 bases left in between. Per germline, CDR1 SGHNT and CDR2 YENEEA. This CDR3 comprises 15 residues. This CDR3 is CASSLSSGSYNEQFF. For the CDR3, the DNA is TGTGCCAGCAGCTTAAGTAGCGGCTCCTACAATGAGCAGTTCTTC.

This rearrangement joins TRBV6-5 to TRBJ1-2, with 9 bases lining up with TRBD1. The V gene's germline CDR1 is MNHEY and CDR2 SVGAGI. V was clipped by 5 bases and J by 3 bases; unmatched bases: 4. The CDR3 has 14 residues. The CDR3 DNA follows: TGTGCCAGCAGTAGACAGGGGGGATACTATGGCTACACCTTC. Its translation: CASSRQGGYYGYTF.

Concerning this clone: One junction end disagrees with the germline gene, perhaps due to a read error. The gene calls are TRBV7-7 and TRBJ2-2; weak D call: TRBD1 (6 bases). The germline CDR1 and CDR2 sequences are SSHAT and FNYEAQ (reference sequence). CDR3 size: 14 residues. Written as DNA, the CDR3 is TGTGCTAGCAGCCACAGGGAGTTGGGCGGGGAGCTGTTTTTT. Protein product: CASSHRELGGELFF.

The genes are TRBV27 and TRBJ2-1, with 9 bases matching TRBD2. CDR1 is MNHEY and CDR2 is SMNVEV in the germline V gene (reference sequence). The CDR3 extends over 20 amino acids. V lost 5 bases to trimming and J lost 3 bases; unmatched junction nucleotides: 20. In nucleotides, the CDR3 is TGTGCCAGCAGTCCAGGGTCCGGTGTAACAAGCGGGAGGATCTACAATGAGCAGTTCTTC. It specifies CASSPGSGVTSGRIYNEQFF.

The chain is built from TRBV12-3 or TRBV12-4 and TRBJ1-1; D is undetermined. Trimming shortened V by 4 bases and J by 1 base, and 7 bases separated the two germline ends. The CDR3 has 13 residues. The CDR3 coding sequence is TGTGCCAGCAGTTCTTGGCCGAACACTGAAGCTTTCTTT. Protein sequence: CASSSWPNTEAFF.

The sample holds one count of this clone. V usage is TRBV7-2 and J usage is TRBJ1-3; possible D gene TRBD1, 5 bases. The V end lost 2 bases, the J end lost 2 bases, and 7 bases lay between the germline ends. The CDR3 contains 14 residues. Germline V gives CDR1 SGHTA, CDR2 FQGNSA. CDR3 amino acids: CASSLWGAGNTIYF. The CDR3 DNA follows: TGTGCCAGCAGCTTATGGGGGGCTGGAAACACCATATATTTT. The whole variable domain, filled in from reference TRBV7-2 and TRBJ1-3, reads GAGVSQSPSNKVTEKGKDVELRCDPISGHTALYWYRQSLGQGLEFLIYFQGNSAPDKSGLPSDRFSAERTGGSVSTLTIQRTQQEDSAVYLCASSLWGAGNTIYFGEGSWLTVV.

This clone appeared once. Mismatch with germline at one junction end may stem from a read error. The chain employs TRBV18 and TRBJ1-3; no clear D. Germline loops: CDR1 KGHSH, CDR2 LQKENI. The CDR3 extends over 12 amino acids. This CDR3 reads CASSPNPGDVDF. CDR3 bases: TGTGCCAGCTCACCAAACCCGGGAGACGTGGATTTT.

This chain uses TRBV18 with TRBJ2-3; 14 nucleotides agree with TRBD2. CDR3 length: 17 residues. With V trimmed by 2 bases and J by 3 bases, 4 bases remained unmatched. Germline values: CDR1 KGHSH, CDR2 LQKENI. The CDR3 reads CASSPRGTSGRTDTQYF. CDR3 nucleotides: TGTGCCAGCTCACCAAGGGGGACTAGCGGGAGAACAGATACGCAGTATTTT.